This TCR beta chain was found in a study of metastatic and nonmetastatic thyroid tumors. Study information: Blood and tumor or nodule tissue repertoires from malignant and benign thyroid patients were compared. Notes on the study in general: Across blood and tumor, TCR beta diversity in malignant thyroid tumors was reportedly significantly higher than in benign nodules.

Original processing methods: Clinicopathological groups of papillary thyroid cancer showed CDR3 differences that were used to build a distant-metastasis classifier. With MiXCR, TCRdb called clones anew from the PCR reads. TCRdb, not the original authors, processed these V and J calls. The table lists 30,000 to 35,000 clones, about 40% of them singletons, with 20% to 25% in the top ten. No patient received treatment before thyroid surgery. Note on this clone: The antigen is undetermined. The junction does not match germline at one end; this may be a read error.

The sequence derives from a female donor with papillary thyroid cancer or a benign thyroid nodule (not recorded which). Some clones in this sample may be carry-over from other donors' samples. Material for sequencing was tumor tissue.

DNA of the CDR3: TGTGCCAGCAGCCCCCAGGCCAGTATTAATGAAAAACTATTTTTT. It is translated as CASSPQASINEKLFF. The rearrangement links TRBV12-3 or TRBV12-4 to TRBJ1-4; D call uncertain. The CDR3 spans 15 residues.